This T cell receptor beta chain came from a study of T cell responses to AZD1222 COVID-19 vaccine. Whole-study findings and limits: Baseline seropositives among AZD1222 recipients totaled only six or seven.

About this clone itself: Its antigen is undetermined.

Clones were read by immunoSEQ multiplex PCR, and TCRdb kept only the in-frame ones, dropping some. Among fewer than 120,000 clones, roughly nine tenths were seen once, and the ten largest hold 3.2%. Trimming removed 7 bases from V and 4 bases from J, with 22 bases in between. Germline values: CDR1 SGHVS, CDR2 FQNEAQ. The CDR3 has 16 amino acids. The J gene is TRBJ1-1, the V gene TRBV7-8; D possibly corresponds to TRBD1 (6 bases). The sequencing used peripheral blood, collected on day 0 of AZD1222 vaccination. This TCR came from an adult in good health. The CDR3 nucleotides read TGTGCCAGCACCCTCCTGCTGGGGGCAGGGCCCACTGAAGCTTTCTTT. Encoded protein: CASTLLLGAGPTEAFF. The full variable domain, its missing parts supplied by reference TRBV7-8 and TRBJ1-1, is GAGVSQSPRYKVAKRGQDVALRCDPISGHVSLFWYQQALGQGPEFLTYFQNEAQLDKSGLPSDRFFAERPEGSVSTLKIQRTQQEDSAVYLCASTLLLGAGPTEAFFGQGTRLTVV.